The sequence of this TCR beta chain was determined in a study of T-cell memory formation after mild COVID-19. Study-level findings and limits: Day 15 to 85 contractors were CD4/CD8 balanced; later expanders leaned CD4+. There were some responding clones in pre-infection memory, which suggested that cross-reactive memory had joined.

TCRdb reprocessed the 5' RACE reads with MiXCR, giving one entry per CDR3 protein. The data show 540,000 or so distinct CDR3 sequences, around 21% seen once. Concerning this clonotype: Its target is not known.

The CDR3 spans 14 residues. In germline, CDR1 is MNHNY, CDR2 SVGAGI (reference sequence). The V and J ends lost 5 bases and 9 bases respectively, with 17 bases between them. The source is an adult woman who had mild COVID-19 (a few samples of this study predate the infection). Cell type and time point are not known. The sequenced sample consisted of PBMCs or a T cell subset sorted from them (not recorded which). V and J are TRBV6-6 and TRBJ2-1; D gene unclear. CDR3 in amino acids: CASSPGPRLSEQFF. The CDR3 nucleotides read TGTGCCAGCAGTCCGGGCCCCCGCTTGAGTGAGCAGTTCTTC.